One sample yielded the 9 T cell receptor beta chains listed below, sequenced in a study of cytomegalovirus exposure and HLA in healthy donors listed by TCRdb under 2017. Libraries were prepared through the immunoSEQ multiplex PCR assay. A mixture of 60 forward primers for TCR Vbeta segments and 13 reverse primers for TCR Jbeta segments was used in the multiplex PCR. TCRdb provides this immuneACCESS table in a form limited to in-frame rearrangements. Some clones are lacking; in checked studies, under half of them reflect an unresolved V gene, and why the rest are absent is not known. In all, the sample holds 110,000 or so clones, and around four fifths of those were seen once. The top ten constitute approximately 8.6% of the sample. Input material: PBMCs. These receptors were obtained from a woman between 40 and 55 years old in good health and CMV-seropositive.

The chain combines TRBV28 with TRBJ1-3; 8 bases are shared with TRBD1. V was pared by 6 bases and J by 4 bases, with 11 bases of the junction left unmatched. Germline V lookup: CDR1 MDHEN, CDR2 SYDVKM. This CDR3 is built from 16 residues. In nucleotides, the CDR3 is TGTGCCAGCAGCATCGCGGGACAGGTAGTAGGAAACACCATATATTTT. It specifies CASSIAGQVVGNTIYF.

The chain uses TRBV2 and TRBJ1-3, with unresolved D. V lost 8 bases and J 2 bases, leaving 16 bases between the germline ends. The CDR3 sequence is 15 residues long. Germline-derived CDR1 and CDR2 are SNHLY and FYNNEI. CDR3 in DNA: TGTGCCAGCCGACTCCCGATCTTCCCTGGAAACACCATATATTTT. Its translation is CASRLPIFPGNTIYF.

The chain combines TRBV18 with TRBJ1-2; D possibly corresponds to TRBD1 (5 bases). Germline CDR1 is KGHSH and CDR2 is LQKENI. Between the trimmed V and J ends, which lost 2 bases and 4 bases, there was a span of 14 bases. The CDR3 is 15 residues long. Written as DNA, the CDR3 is TGTGCCAGCTCACCAACCCAGCCCGACAGCTATGGCTACACCTTC. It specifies CASSPTQPDSYGYTF.

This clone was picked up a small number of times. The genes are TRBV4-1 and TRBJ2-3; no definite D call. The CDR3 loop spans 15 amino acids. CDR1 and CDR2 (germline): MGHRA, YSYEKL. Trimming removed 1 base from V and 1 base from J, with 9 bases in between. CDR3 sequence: CASSQGVKGTDTQYF. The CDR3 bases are TGCGCCAGCAGCCAAGGCGTAAAAGGCACAGATACGCAGTATTTT.

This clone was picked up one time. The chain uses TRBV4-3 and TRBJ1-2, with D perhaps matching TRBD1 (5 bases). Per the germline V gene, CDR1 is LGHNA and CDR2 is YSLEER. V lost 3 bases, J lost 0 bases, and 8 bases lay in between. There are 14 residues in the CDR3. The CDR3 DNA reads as TGCGCCAGCAGCCAGCAGGGTTCTAACTATGGCTACACCTTC. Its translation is CASSQQGSNYGYTF.

The CDR3 DNA is TGCGCCAGCAGCCCTTGGTACGGAGATCAGCCCCAGCATTTT. Encoded protein: CASSPWYGDQPQHF. V and J are TRBV4-3 and TRBJ1-5; no clear D. The CDR3 extends over 14 amino acids. Trimming pared 4 bases from V and 5 bases from J, leaving 12 bases between. Germline-derived CDR1 and CDR2 are LGHNA and YSLEER.

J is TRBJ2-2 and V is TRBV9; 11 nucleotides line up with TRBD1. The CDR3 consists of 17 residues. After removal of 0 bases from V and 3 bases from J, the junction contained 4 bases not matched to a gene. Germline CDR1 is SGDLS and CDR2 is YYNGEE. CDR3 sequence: CASSVGTGGAYTGELFF. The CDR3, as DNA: TGTGCCAGCAGCGTAGGGACAGGGGGCGCTTACACCGGGGAGCTGTTTTTT.

The CDR3 loop reads CAISPGGVWETQYF. CDR3 coding DNA: TGTGCCATCAGTCCGGGGGGGGTCTGGGAGACCCAGTACTTC. This chain links TRBV10-3 with TRBJ2-5; 8 bases match TRBD2. V dropped 5 bases and J dropped 5; count of bases not matched to a gene: 7. This CDR3 is built from 14 residues. In germline, CDR1 is ENHRY, CDR2 SYGVKD.

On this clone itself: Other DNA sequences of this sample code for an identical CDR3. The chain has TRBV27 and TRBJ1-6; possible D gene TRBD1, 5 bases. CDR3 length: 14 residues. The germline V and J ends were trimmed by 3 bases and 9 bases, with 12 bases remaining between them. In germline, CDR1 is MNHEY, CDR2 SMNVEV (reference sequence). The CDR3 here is CASSFRRVGSPLHF. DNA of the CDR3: TGTGCCAGCAGTTTTCGCAGGGTGGGTTCACCCCTCCACTTT.